These T cell receptor beta chains were read from a single sample in a study of blood T cell repertoires in COVID-19. Clones were sequenced by immunoSEQ multiplex PCR, and TCRdb holds only the in-frame ones, with some missing. The sample has some 35,000 clones; over 75% are singletons. The sequenced sample was peripheral blood. These receptors all come from a man aged 55 to 69 with active COVID-19. Each CDR3 is given with its conserved first and last residue. A D gene is named only where the DNA matches it firmly. Some rows mark clone size as missing; the rest say once, few, many or name a class of expanded clone.

CASSRGLADNEQFF | TGCGCCAGCAGTCGAGGGCTAGCGGACAATGAGCAGTTCTTC | TRBD2 | TRBJ2-1 | TRBV10-1 | NA
CASSFDSTSGGGGEQYF | TGTGCCAGCAGCTTCGACTCCACTAGCGGAGGGGGAGGCGAGCAGTACTTC | TRBD2 | TRBJ2-7 | TRBV11-2 | NA
CASSHWDRLNSPLHF | TGTGCCAGCAGCCACTGGGACAGGCTAAATTCACCCCTCCACTTT | TRBD1 | TRBJ1-6 | TRBV7-9 | NA
CASSLTTTNEKLFF | TGCGCCAGCAGCTTGACAACAACTAATGAAAAACTGTTTTTT | NA | TRBJ1-4 | TRBV5-1 | NA
CASSPGVASSTDTQYF | TGTGCCAGCAGCCCGGGTGTGGCTTCTAGCACAGATACGCAGTATTTT | NA | TRBJ2-3 | TRBV7-3 | NA
CASSPRRQETQYF | TGTGCCAGCAGCCCCAGGCGACAAGAGACCCAGTACTTC | NA | TRBJ2-5 | TRBV7-8 | few
CASSDGSLGDEQYF | TGCGCCAGCAGTGACGGGAGTTTGGGCGACGAGCAGTACTTC | NA | TRBJ2-7 | TRBV10-1 | NA
CASSLGSAGRKTQYF | TGTGCCAGCAGCTTAGGGAGTGCGGGGAGGAAGACCCAGTACTTC | NA | TRBJ2-5 | TRBV11-1 | NA
CASSGLASRYPPPTDTQYF | TGTGCCAGCAGTGGACTAGCGTCTAGATACCCGCCCCCCACAGATACGCAGTATTTT | TRBD2 | TRBJ2-3 | TRBV2 | few
CASSSSDRVETQYF | TGTGCCAGCAGTTCCTCCGACAGGGTGGAGACCCAGTACTTC | TRBD1 | TRBJ2-5 | TRBV28 | NA
CASSASGTDPGKLFF | TGTGCCAGCAGTGCGTCCGGGACAGACCCGGGAAAACTGTTTTTT | TRBD1 | TRBJ1-4 | TRBV28 | NA
CASSQGATQPQHF | TGTGCCAGCAGCCAGGGGGCAACCCAGCCCCAGCATTTT | TRBD1 | TRBJ1-5 | TRBV7-9 | NA
CASSPRASGSSDTQYF | TGTGCCAGTAGTCCCCGGGCTAGCGGGAGCTCAGATACGCAGTATTTT | TRBD2 | TRBJ2-3 | TRBV19 | once
CASSWGTSGRTSYEQYF | TGTGCCAGCAGTTGGGGTACTAGCGGGAGAACCTCGTACGAGCAGTACTTC | TRBD2 | TRBJ2-7 | TRBV6-2/TRBV6-3 | NA
CASSPGQGAGSGANVLTF | TGTGCCAGCTCACCAGGACAGGGGGCGGGGTCTGGGGCCAACGTCCTGACTTTC | TRBD1 | TRBJ2-6 | TRBV18 | NA
CASKSGGEQYF | TGTGCCAGCAAGTCGGGGGGCGAGCAGTACTTC | TRBD2 | TRBJ2-7 | TRBV27 | NA
CATSRERERWNEQFF | TGTGCCACCAGCAGAGAGCGGGAGAGATGGAATGAGCAGTTCTTC | TRBD2 | TRBJ2-1 | TRBV15 | NA
CASSPRQGRLETQYF | TGTGCCAGCAGCCCTAGACAGGGGCGGTTAGAGACCCAGTACTTC | TRBD1 | TRBJ2-5 | TRBV3-1/TRBV3-2 | NA
CASSQRDRGTVGYTF | TGTGCCAGCAGTCAGAGAGACAGGGGGACCGTTGGCTACACCTTC | TRBD1 | TRBJ1-2 | TRBV25-1 | once
CASIPSGRAVGTQYF | TGTGCCAGCATACCGAGCGGGAGGGCCGTCGGTACGCAGTATTTT | TRBD2 | TRBJ2-3 | TRBV18 | NA
CASSLGGHEETQYF | TGTGCCAGCAGCTTAGGAGGGCATGAAGAGACCCAGTACTTC | NA | TRBJ2-5 | TRBV7-8 | NA
CASSPDRDNSPLHF | TGTGCCAGCAGCCCGGACAGGGATAATTCACCCCTCCACTTT | TRBD1 | TRBJ1-6 | TRBV3-1/TRBV3-2 | NA
CASSPGQNTEAFF | TGTGCCAGCTCACCAGGGCAGAACACTGAAGCTTTCTTT | NA | TRBJ1-1 | TRBV18 | NA